This TCR beta chain was sequenced during a study of cytomegalovirus exposure and HLA in healthy donors. Overall study context: HLA-typed donors were the source of tens of millions of unique TCRs, which an early data release held.

The V and J ends lost 4 bases and 0 bases respectively, with 7 bases between them. The CDR3 has 14 amino acids. Germline V gene data show CDR1 as MNHEY and CDR2 as SVGAGI. Study observations and caveats: Researchers reported that a few CMV-associated chains were confirmed in vitro as CMV antigen-specific. The classifier, whose performance was assessed in both the original and validation cohorts, reportedly diagnosed cytomegalovirus status with high specificity and sensitivity.

PCR amplification relied on 60 Vbeta primers (plus 13 Jbeta primers). Using immunoSEQ multiplex PCR, the repertoire was profiled, and TCRdb retains in-frame clones only, with some absent. The table records around 110,000 clones, over 60% of them present only once. Points on this clone: Its specificity is unknown.

Donors in the study were healthy people who gave bone marrow. The receptor's source is a young woman in good health and CMV-seropositive. The source material was PBMCs. The rearrangement joins TRBV6-5 to TRBJ1-3, with TRBD1 as a possible D gene (5 bases). The CDR3 loop is CASSLQASGNTIYF. The CDR3 coding sequence is TGTGCCAGCAGTTTACAGGCCTCTGGAAACACCATATATTTT.